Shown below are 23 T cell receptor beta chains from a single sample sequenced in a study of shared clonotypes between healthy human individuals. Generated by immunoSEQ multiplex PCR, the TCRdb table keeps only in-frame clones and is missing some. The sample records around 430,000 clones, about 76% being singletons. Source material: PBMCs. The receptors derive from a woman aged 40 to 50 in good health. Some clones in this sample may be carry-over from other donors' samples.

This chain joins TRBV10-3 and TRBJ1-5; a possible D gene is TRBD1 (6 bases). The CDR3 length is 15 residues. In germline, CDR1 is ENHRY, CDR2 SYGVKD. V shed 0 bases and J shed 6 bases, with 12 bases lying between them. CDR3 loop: CAISESRQGSQPQHF. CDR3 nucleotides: TGTGCCATCAGTGAGTCCAGGCAGGGGAGTCAGCCCCAGCATTTT.

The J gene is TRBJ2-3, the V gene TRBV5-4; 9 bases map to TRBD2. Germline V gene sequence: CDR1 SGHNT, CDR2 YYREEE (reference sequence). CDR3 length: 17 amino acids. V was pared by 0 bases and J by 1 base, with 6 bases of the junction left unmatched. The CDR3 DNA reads TGTGCCAGCAGCTTGGATGCGGGAGGGCCCGGCACAGATACGCAGTATTTT. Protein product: CASSLDAGGPGTDTQYF.

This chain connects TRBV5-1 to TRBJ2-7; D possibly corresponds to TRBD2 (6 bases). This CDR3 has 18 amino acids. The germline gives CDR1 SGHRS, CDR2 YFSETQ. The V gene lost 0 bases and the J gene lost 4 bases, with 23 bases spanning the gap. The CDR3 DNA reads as TGCGCCAGCAGCTTGGGGTCGGGTTTGGCGGGACGGGCGTACGAGCAGTACTTC. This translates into CASSLGSGLAGRAYEQYF.

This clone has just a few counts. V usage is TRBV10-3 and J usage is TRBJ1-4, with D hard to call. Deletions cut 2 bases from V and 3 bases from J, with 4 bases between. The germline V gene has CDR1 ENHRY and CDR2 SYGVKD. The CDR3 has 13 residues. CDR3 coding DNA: TGTGCCATCAGTGAGGGAGCTAATGAAAAACTGTTTTTT. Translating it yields CAISEGANEKLFF.

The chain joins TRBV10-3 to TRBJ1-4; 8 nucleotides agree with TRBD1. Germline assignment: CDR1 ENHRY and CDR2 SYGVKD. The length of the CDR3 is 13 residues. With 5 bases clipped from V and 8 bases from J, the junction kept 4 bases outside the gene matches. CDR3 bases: TGTGCCATCAGTACAGGGGGTAACGAAAAACTGTTTTTT. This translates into CAISTGGNEKLFF.

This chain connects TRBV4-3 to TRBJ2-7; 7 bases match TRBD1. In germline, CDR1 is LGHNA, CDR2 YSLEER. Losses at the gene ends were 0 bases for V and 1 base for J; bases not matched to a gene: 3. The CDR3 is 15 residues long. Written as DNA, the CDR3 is TGCGCCAGCAGCCAAGAACAGGGGATGTCCTACGAGCAGTACTTC. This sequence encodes CASSQEQGMSYEQYF.

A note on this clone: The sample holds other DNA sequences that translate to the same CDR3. CDR3 nucleotides: TGTGCCAGCAGTGAAGCCTACGAGCAGTACTTC. As protein: CASSEAYEQYF. The chain carries TRBV2 and TRBJ2-7, with D unresolved. V was pared by 0 bases and J by 3 bases, with 0 bases between. Germline V gene data show CDR1 as SNHLY and CDR2 as FYNNEI. The CDR3 has 11 residues.

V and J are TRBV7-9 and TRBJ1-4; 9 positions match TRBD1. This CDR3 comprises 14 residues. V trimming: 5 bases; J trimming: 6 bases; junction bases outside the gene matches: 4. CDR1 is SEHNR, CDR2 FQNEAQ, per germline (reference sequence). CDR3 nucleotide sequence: TGTGCCAGCAGCCACAGGGGGCCGGATGAAAAACTGTTTTTT. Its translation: CASSHRGPDEKLFF.

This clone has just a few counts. The CDR3 DNA follows: TGTGCCAGCGGCCGCTCGTGGGGGGTGGATATGGAAAAACTGTTTTTT. It encodes CASGRSWGVDMEKLFF. V gene TRBV9 combines with J gene TRBJ1-4, with D tentatively TRBD1 (5 bases). The V gene lost 7 bases and the J gene lost 8 bases, with 24 bases spanning the gap. The CDR3 has 16 residues. CDR1 SGDLS and CDR2 YYNGEE come from the germline V gene.

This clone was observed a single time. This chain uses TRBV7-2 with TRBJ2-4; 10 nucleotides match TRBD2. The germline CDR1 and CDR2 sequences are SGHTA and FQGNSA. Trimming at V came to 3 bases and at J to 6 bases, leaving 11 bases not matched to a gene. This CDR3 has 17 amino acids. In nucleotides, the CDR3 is TGTGCCAGCAGCTTGCGGATAGCGGGAGGAATGGTAAACATTCAGTACTTC. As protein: CASSLRIAGGMVNIQYF.

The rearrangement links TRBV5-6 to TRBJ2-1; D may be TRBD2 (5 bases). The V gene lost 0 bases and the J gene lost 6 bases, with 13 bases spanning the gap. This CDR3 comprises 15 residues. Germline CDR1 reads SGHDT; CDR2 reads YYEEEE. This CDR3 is CASSLDSAGGNEQFF. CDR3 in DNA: TGTGCCAGCAGCTTGGATAGCGCAGGTGGCAATGAGCAGTTCTTC.

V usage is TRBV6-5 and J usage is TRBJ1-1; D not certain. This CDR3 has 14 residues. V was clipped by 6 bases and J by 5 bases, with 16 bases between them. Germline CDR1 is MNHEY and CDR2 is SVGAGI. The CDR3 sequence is CASRRGNEDTEAFF. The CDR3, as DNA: TGTGCCAGCAGACGGGGAAATGAAGATACTGAAGCTTTCTTT.

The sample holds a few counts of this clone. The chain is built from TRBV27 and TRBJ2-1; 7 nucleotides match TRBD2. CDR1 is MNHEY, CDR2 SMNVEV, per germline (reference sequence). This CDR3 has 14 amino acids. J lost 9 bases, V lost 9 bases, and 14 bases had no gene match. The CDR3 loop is CASRAGIGQGEQFF. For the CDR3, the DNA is TGTGCCAGTAGAGCGGGAATAGGGCAGGGTGAGCAGTTCTTC.

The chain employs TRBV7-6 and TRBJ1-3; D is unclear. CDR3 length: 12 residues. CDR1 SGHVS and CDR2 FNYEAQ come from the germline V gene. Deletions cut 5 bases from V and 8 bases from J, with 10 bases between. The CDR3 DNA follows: TGTGCCAGCAGCGTGGGCTGGGACACCATATATTTT. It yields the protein CASSVGWDTIYF.

The CDR3 nucleotides are TGTGCCAGCAGTGACTCCGGGCCAGAAGCTTTCTTT. Encoded protein: CASSDSGPEAFF. The chain carries TRBV2 and TRBJ1-1; D unresolved. V lost 3 bases to trimming and J lost 8 bases, with 10 bases between them. Germline CDR1 and CDR2: SNHLY and FYNNEI. The CDR3 is made up of 12 amino acids. Variable domain in full (rest from reference TRBV2 and TRBJ1-1): EPEVTQTPSHQVTQMGQEVILRCVPISNHLYFYWYRQILGQKVEFLVSFYNNEISEKSEIFDDQFSVERPDGSNFTLKIRSTKLEDSAMYFCASSDSGPEAFFGQGTRLTVV.

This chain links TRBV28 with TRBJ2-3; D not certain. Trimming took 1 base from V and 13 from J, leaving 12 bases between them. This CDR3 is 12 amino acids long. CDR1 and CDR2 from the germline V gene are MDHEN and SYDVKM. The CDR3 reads CASSLFGRTKYF. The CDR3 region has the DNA TGTGCCAGCAGTTTATTCGGCAGGACGAAGTATTTT.

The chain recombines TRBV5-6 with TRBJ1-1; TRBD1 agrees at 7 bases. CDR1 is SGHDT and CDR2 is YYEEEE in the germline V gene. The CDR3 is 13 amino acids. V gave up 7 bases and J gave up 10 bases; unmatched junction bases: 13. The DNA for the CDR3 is TGTGCCAGCGGGGACAGTAGTACACTGGGAGCTTTCTTT. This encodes CASGDSSTLGAFF.

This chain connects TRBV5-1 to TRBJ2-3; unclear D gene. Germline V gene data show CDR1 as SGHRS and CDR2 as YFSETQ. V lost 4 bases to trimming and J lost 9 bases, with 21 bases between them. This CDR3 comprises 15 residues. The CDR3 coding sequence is TGCGCCAGCAGCCTCACGGGCCACGACAAAGAGACGCAGTATTTT. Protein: CASSLTGHDKETQYF.

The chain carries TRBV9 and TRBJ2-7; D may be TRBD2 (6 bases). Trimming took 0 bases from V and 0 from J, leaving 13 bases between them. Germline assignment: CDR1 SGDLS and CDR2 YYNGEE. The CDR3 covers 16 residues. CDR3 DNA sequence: TGTGCCAGCAGCGTAGCCCCAGCGGGCGACTCCTACGAGCAGTACTTC. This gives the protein CASSVAPAGDSYEQYF.

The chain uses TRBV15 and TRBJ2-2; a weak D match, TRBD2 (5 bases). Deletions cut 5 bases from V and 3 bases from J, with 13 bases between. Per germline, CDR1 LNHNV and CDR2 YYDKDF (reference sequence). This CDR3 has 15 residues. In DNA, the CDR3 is TGTGCCACCAGCTTTTGGGAGAGGGACACCGGGGAGCTGTTTTTT. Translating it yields CATSFWERDTGELFF.

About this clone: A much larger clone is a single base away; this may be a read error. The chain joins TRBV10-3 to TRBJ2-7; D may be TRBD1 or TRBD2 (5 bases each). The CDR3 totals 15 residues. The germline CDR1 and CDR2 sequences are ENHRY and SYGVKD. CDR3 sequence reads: CAIGESPGTSYEQYF. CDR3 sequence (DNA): TGTGCCATCGGTGAGTCGCCCGGGACCTCCTACGAGCAGTACTTC.

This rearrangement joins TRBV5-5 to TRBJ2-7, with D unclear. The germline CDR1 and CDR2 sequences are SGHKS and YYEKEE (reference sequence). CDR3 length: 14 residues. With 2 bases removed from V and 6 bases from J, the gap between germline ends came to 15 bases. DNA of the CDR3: TGTGCCAGCAGCTTTGCCCTTAAAGTTCGCGAGCAGTACTTC. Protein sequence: CASSFALKVREQYF.

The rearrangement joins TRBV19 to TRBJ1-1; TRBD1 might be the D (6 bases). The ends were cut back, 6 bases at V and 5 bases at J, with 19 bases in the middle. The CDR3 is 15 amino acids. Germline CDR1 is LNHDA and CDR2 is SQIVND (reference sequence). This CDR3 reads CASSLMGRGLTEAFF. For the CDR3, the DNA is TGTGCCAGTAGCCTCATGGGTCGGGGGCTTACTGAAGCTTTCTTT.